This TCR beta chain was sequenced for a study of blood T cell repertoires in COVID-19. Background on the study: COVID-19 samples collected from the United States, Italy and Spain covered acute and convalescent phases. Nucleic acid was either cDNA or gDNA, and it came from T cells, B-cell-depleted T cells, or PBMCs.

Per the study methods: It was from reference gene primer amplification that nucleated cell counts were estimated. Libraries were prepared by immunoSEQ multiplex PCR; TCRdb keeps only in-frame clonotypes and omits some of them. D and trimming come from the DNA, and the V and J calls and clone size come from that table. The sample contains approximately 66,000 clones, 89% of which appear only once. The sequencing input was peripheral blood. The TCR sequence derives from a man in his sixties with acute or convalescent COVID-19.

This chain's CDR3 is CASSLGVVQTSRWAKNIQYF. The CDR3 region has the DNA TGCGCCAGCAGCTTGGGGGTCGTACAGACCTCGCGATGGGCCAAAAACATTCAGTACTTC. This rearrangement joins TRBV5-1 to TRBJ2-4; no firm D call. Trimming pared 0 bases from V and 1 base from J, leaving 23 bases between. This CDR3 has 20 amino acids. Germline V gene sequence: CDR1 SGHRS, CDR2 YFSETQ.